This T cell receptor beta chain was recovered during a study of shared clonotypes between healthy human individuals. A note on this clone: Its antigen is unknown.

The assay ran at deep level. Using immunoSEQ multiplex PCR, the repertoire was profiled, and TCRdb retains in-frame clones only, with some absent. The top ten hold approximately 1.1% of the sample, which has about 1.5 million clones, over 95% seen once. The V and J ends lost 3 bases and 2 bases respectively, with 6 bases between them. The CDR3 is made up of 13 amino acids. Germline CDR1 and CDR2: MRHNA and SNTAGT. General study results and limits: Shared clonotypes: roughly 4.5% naive CD4, about 3.3% naive CD8, about 2.2% memory CD4, 0.4% to 0.45% memory CD8.

The V gene is TRBV6-4, the J gene TRBJ2-3; the D is unclear. The sample comprised naive CD4+ T cells sorted from blood. Subset noted: CD45RA+ positively selected. The origin of this receptor is a young man in good health. CDR3: CASSDSNTDTQYF. As DNA, the CDR3 is TGTGCCAGCAGTGATTCCAACACAGATACGCAGTATTTT.